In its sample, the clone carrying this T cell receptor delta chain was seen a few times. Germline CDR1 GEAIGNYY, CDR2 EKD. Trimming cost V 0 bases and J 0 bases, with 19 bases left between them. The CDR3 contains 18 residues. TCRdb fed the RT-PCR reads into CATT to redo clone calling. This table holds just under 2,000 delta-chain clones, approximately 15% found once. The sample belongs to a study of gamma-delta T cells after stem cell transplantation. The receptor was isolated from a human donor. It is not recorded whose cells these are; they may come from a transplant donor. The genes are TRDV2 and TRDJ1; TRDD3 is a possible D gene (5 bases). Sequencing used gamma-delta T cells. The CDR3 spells CACDTVRSDTTHTDKLIF. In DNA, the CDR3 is TGTGCCTGTGACACCGTACGGTCAGATACCACTCACACCGATAAACTCATCTTT.